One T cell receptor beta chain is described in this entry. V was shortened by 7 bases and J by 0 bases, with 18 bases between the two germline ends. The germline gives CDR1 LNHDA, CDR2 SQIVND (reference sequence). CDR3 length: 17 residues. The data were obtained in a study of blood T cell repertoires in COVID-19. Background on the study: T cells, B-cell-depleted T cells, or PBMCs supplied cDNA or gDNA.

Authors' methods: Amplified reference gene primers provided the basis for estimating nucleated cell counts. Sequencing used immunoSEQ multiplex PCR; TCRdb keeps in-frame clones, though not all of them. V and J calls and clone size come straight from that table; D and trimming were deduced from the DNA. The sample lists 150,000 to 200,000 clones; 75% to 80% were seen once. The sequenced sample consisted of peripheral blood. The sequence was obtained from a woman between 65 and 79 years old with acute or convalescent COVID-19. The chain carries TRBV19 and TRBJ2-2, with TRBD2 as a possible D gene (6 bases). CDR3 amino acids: CASTSFAGLTNTGELFF. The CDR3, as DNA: TGTGCCAGTACGTCATTCGCGGGGCTTACGAACACCGGGGAGCTGTTTTTT.